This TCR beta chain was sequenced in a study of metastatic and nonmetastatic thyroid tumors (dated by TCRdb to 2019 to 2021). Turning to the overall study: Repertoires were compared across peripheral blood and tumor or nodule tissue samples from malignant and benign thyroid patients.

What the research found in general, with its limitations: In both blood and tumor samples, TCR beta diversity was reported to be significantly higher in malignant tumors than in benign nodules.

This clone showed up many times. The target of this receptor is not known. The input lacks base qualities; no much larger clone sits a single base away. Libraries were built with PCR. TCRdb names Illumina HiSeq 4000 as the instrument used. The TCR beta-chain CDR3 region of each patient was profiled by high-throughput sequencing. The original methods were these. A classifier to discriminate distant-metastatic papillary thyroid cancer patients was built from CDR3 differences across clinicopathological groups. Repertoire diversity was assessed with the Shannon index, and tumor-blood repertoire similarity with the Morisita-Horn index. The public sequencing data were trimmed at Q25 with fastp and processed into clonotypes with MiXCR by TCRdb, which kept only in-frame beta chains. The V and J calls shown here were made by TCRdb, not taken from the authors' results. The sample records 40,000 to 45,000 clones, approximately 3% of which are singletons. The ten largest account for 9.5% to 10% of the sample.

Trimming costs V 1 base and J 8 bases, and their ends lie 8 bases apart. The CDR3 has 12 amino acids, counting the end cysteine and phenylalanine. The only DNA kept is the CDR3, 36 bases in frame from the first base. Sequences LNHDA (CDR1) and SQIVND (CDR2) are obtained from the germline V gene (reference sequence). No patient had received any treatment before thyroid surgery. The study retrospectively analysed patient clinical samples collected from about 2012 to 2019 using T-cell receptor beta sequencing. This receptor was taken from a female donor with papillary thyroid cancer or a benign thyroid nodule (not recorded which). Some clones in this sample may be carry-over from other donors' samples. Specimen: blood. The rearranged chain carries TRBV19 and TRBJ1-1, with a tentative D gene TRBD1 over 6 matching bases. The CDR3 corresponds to CASSIVGGEAFF. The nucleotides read TGTGCCAGTAGTATAGTAGGGGGAGAAGCTTTCTTT. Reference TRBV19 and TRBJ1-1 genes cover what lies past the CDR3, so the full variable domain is DGGITQSPKYLFRKEGQNVTLSCEQNLNHDAMYWYRQDPGQGLRLIYYSQIVNDFQKGDIAEGYSVSREKKESFPLTVTSAQKNPTAFYLCASSIVGGEAFFGQGTRLTVV.